The 7 T cell receptor beta chains listed next were all sequenced from one sample in a study of CD8 T cells in Susac syndrome. Random hexamers were used to reverse transcribe 0.5 to 1 ug of RNA. TCRdb re-analysed the immunoSEQ multiplex PCR reads in MiXCR, keeping a single row per CDR3 protein. The data contain 100,000 to 150,000 distinct CDR3 sequences, around 94% of them singletons. The sample was CD8+ T cells from PBMCs. The receptors come from a human donor with Susac syndrome.

The count of this clonotype is one. The chain joins TRBV2 to TRBJ1-1; no firm D call. This CDR3 is 14 amino acids long. Germline assignment: CDR1 SNHLY and CDR2 FYNNEI. Trimming pared 1 base from V and 0 bases from J, leaving 6 bases between. The CDR3 sequence: CASSEDSMNTEAFF. Here the CDR3 DNA reads TGTGCCAGCAGTGAAGACAGCATGAACACTGAAGCTTTCTTT.

The chain joins TRBV6-5 to TRBJ2-5; D not certain. CDR1 and CDR2 (germline): MNHEY, SVGAGI. The CDR3 covers 13 residues. V was shortened by 3 bases and J by 5 bases, with 10 bases between the two germline ends. The CDR3 region has the DNA TGTGCCAGCAGTTATAAGCTTGGGGAGACCCAGTACTTC. It specifies CASSYKLGETQYF.

The chain recombines TRBV6-4 with TRBJ2-3; 11 bases line up with TRBD2. V shed 3 bases, J shed 4 bases, and the junction held 6 bases outside the gene matches. The CDR3 has 16 residues. Looked up from germline, CDR1 is MRHNA and CDR2 is SNTAGT. The CDR3 region is CASSEGLAGGPDTQYF. CDR3 coding DNA: TGTGCCAGCAGTGAGGGGCTAGCGGGGGGCCCAGATACGCAGTATTTT.

The chain is built from TRBV5-1 and TRBJ2-7; TRBD2 is a possible D gene (5 bases). This CDR3 comprises 11 residues. V was cut by 10 bases and J by 3 bases, with 11 bases left in between. In germline, CDR1 is SGHRS, CDR2 YFSETQ. The CDR3 DNA follows: TGCGCCTCAACGGCGGGCTACGAGCAGTACTTC. Encoded protein: CASTAGYEQYF.

This chain links TRBV21-1 with TRBJ2-1; TRBD1 is taken as the D call from the table, unchecked against the DNA. TRBV21-1 is given as a pseudogene. The CDR3 is 14 residues long. The CDR3 here is CASSTGQGDNEQFF. The CDR3 DNA sequence: TGTGCCAGCAGCACTGGACAGGGGGACAATGAGCAGTTCTTC.

In its sample, this clonotype was seen once. The rearrangement uses TRBV2 and TRBJ1-2; D not certain. The CDR3 is 8 amino acids. Germline CDR1 SNHLY, CDR2 FYNNEI. V lost 8 bases to trimming and J lost 8 bases, with 3 bases between them. The CDR3 region is CASEGYTF. In DNA, the CDR3 is TGTGCCAGCGAGGGCTACACCTTC. Combining the CDR3 with reference TRBV2 and TRBJ1-2 gives the whole variable domain EPEVTQTPSHQVTQMGQEVILRCVPISNHLYFYWYRQILGQKVEFLVSFYNNEISEKSEIFDDQFSVERPDGSNFTLKIRSTKLEDSAMYFCASEGYTFGSGTRLTVV.

The chain employs TRBV5-4 and TRBJ2-3, with no clear D. The CDR3 has 15 residues. V lost 4 bases and J 2 bases, leaving 14 bases between the germline ends. Per germline, CDR1 SGHNT and CDR2 YYREEE (reference sequence). The CDR3 is CASSPYLTDTDTQYF. As DNA, the CDR3 is TGTGCCAGCAGCCCCTACCTTACCGACACAGATACGCAGTATTTT.